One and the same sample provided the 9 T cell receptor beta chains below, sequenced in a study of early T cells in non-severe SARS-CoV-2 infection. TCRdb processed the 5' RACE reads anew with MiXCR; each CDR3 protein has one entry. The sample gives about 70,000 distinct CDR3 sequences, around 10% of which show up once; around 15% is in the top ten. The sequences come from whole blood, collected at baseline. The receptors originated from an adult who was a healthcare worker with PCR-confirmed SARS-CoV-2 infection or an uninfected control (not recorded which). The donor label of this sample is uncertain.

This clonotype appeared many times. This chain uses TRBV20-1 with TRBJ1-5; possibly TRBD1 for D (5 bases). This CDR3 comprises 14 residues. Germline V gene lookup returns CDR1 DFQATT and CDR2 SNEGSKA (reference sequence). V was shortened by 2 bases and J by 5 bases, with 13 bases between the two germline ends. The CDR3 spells CSARPGTRDQPQHF. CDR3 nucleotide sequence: TGCAGTGCTAGACCCGGGACGCGAGATCAGCCCCAGCATTTT.

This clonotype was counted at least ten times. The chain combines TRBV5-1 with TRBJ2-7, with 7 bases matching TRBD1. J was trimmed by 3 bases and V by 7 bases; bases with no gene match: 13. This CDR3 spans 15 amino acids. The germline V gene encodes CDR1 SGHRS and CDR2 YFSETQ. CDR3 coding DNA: TGCGCCAGCTCCCCTGAACAGGGGATCGGCTACGAGCAGTACTTC. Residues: CASSPEQGIGYEQYF.

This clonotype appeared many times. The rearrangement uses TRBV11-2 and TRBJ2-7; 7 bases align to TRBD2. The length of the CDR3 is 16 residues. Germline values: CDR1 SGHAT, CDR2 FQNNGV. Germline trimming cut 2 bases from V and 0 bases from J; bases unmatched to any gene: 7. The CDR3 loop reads CASSLNPSGISYEQYF. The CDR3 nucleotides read TGTGCCAGCAGCTTAAACCCTAGCGGTATCTCCTACGAGCAGTACTTC.

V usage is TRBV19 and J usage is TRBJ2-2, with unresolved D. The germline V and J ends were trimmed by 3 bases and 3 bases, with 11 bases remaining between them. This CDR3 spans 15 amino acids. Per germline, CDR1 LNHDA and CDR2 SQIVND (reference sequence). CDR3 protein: CASSIVWRDTGELFF. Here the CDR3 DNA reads TGTGCCAGTAGTATTGTGTGGAGAGACACCGGGGAGCTGTTTTTT.

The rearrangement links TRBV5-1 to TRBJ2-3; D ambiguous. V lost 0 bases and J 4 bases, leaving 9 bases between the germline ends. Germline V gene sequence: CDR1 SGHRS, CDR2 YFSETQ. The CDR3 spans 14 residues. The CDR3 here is CASSLVGPADTQYF. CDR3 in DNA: TGCGCCAGCAGCTTGGTGGGTCCCGCAGATACGCAGTATTTT.

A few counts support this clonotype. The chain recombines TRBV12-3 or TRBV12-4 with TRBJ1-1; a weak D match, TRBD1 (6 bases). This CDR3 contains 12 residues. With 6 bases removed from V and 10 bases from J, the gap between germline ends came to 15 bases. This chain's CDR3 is CASSLLQGGAFF. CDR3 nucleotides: TGTGCCAGCAGCCTATTACAGGGAGGAGCTTTCTTT.

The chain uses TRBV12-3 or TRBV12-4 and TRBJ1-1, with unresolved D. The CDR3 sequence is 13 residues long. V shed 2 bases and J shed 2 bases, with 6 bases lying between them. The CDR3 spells CASSLNGNTEAFF. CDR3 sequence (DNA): TGTGCCAGCAGTTTAAACGGAAACACTGAAGCTTTCTTT.

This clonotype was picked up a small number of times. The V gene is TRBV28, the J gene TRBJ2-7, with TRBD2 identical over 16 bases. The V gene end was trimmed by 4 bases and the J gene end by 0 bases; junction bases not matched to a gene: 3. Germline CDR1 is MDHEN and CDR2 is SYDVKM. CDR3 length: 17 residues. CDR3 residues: CASSSGLAGGRSYEQYF. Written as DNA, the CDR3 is TGTGCCAGCAGTTCGGGACTAGCGGGGGGGCGCTCCTACGAGCAGTACTTC.

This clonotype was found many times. The CDR3 spells CASTWASGGSDEQFF. The CDR3 DNA sequence: TGTGCCAGCACCTGGGCTAGCGGGGGGTCGGATGAGCAGTTCTTC. This sequence joins TRBV27 and TRBJ2-1; TRBD2 aligns across 11 bases. From germline, CDR1 is MNHEY and CDR2 SMNVEV (reference sequence). V lost 7 bases, J lost 8 bases, and 10 bases stayed unmatched. The CDR3 consists of 15 residues.